A selection of T cell receptor beta chains follows, all from one sample in a study of siplizumab effects on memory and regulatory T cells. Repertoires were generated with immunoSEQ multiplex PCR, while TCRdb's copy carries only in-frame clones and drops some. The table has over 65,000 clones, just under 95% seen once. Input material: CD8+ T cells sorted from blood. These receptors were collected from a human donor in good health. Both conserved end residues are part of each CDR3. The D gene is left open where the match is weak. Only part of the rows carry a size: once, few, many, or a class if the clone is expanded.

CDR3nt | CDR3aa | v_gene | abundance | j_gene | d_gene
TGTGCCAGCAGTCCTAGCGGGACCTTTTCCTACGAGCAGTACTTC | CASSPSGTFSYEQYF | TRBV28 | NA | TRBJ2-7 | TRBD2
TGCGCCAGCGGACAACAGGGGAATCAGCCCCAGCATTTT | CASGQQGNQPQHF | TRBV4-1 | once | TRBJ1-5 | TRBD1
TGTGCCAGCAGCCGTACAGATACGCAGTATTTT | CASSRTDTQYF | TRBV6-5 | NA | TRBJ2-3 | NA
TGCGCCAGTTCCCGTTCGACAGATCTCAGCTACGAGCAGTACTTC | CASSRSTDLSYEQYF | TRBV10-2 | NA | TRBJ2-7 | NA
TGTGCCAGCAGTTTAAATAGCTCCCCATACAATGAGCAGTTCTTC | CASSLNSSPYNEQFF | TRBV27 | NA | TRBJ2-1 | NA
TGTGCCAGCAGCTTAGGTGGAAACACCATATATTTT | CASSLGGNTIYF | TRBV11-3 | NA | TRBJ1-3 | NA
TGCGCCAGCAGCTACGGACTAGCGGGAGCCGGGGAGCTGTTTTTT | CASSYGLAGAGELFF | TRBV4-1 | NA | TRBJ2-2 | TRBD2
TGCGCCAGCAGCTCAAAGATCAGTGGGAGGACGGGAGAGACCCAGTACTTC | CASSSKISGRTGETQYF | TRBV5-1 | NA | TRBJ2-5 | NA
TGCGCCAGCAGCTCTACCGGGGGCGAGTACTCCTACGAGCAGTACTTC | CASSSTGGEYSYEQYF | TRBV5-1 | once | TRBJ2-7 | NA
TGTGCCAGCAGAGGAACAGGGGTCTACGAGCAGTACTTC | CASRGTGVYEQYF | TRBV27 | NA | TRBJ2-7 | TRBD1
TGTGCCAGCAGCAAATACGATAAGGGGCAGGAGAAGGGCTACACCTTC | CASSKYDKGQEKGYTF | TRBV21-1 | NA | TRBJ1-2 | NA
TGTGCCAGCAGTTACTCGGAGAACACTGAAGCTTTCTTT | CASSYSENTEAFF | TRBV6-5 | NA | TRBJ1-1 | NA
TGTGCCAGCAGCTTAGGTGGGAGCTCCTACGAGCAGTACTTC | CASSLGGSSYEQYF | TRBV11-2 | NA | TRBJ2-7 | NA
TGTGCCAGCAGCCAATTGACAGGGGTGTATGGCTACACCTTC | CASSQLTGVYGYTF | TRBV4-2 | NA | TRBJ1-2 | TRBD1
TGTGCCAGCAGCAGTGGACTAGCGTTCTACGAGCAGTACTTC | CASSSGLAFYEQYF | TRBV27 | NA | TRBJ2-7 | TRBD2
TGCGCCAGCAGCCAAGACTCTGAAGCTTTCTTT | CASSQDSEAFF | TRBV4-1 | NA | TRBJ1-1 | NA
TGTGCCAGCAGCTTTGGGGCGTCCCAAGAGACCCAGTACTTC | CASSFGASQETQYF | TRBV7-9 | once | TRBJ2-5 | NA